This entry lists 16 T cell receptor beta chains sequenced from one sample in a study of cytomegalovirus exposure and HLA in healthy donors. With 60 Vbeta and 13 Jbeta primers, the PCR was carried out. TCRdb's table, derived via immunoSEQ multiplex PCR, lists solely in-frame clones and lacks some. The sample has about 140,000 clones, about three quarters seen once. The sample taken for sequencing was PBMCs. These receptors were obtained from a woman aged 30 to 39 in good health and CMV-seronegative.

The chain joins TRBV5-1 to TRBJ1-2, with D uncertain. The CDR3 extends over 13 amino acids. The germline V gene encodes CDR1 SGHRS and CDR2 YFSETQ. V dropped 5 bases and J dropped 1 base, with 9 bases sitting between them. The CDR3 nucleotides read TGCGCCAGCAGTCCGTTCGGTAACTATGGCTACACCTTC. It is translated as CASSPFGNYGYTF.

This chain uses TRBV28 with TRBJ1-2; D is perhaps TRBD1 (6 bases). Germline V gives CDR1 MDHEN, CDR2 SYDVKM. CDR3 size: 13 residues. With 7 bases removed from V and 8 bases from J, the gap between germline ends came to 17 bases. The CDR3 is CASTSYSQGGYTF. The CDR3, as DNA: TGTGCCAGCACCTCCTATAGTCAGGGGGGCTACACCTTC.

V is TRBV5-1 and J is TRBJ1-2; no reliable D call. Deletions cut 0 bases from V and 1 base from J, with 4 bases between. This CDR3 region has 13 residues. Germline V gene data show CDR1 as SGHRS and CDR2 as YFSETQ. The CDR3 sequence is CASSLAFNYGYTF. CDR3 nucleotides: TGCGCCAGCAGCTTGGCGTTTAACTATGGCTACACCTTC. Together with reference TRBV5-1 and TRBJ1-2, the CDR3 gives the full variable domain: KAGVTQTPRYLIKTRGQQVTLSCSPISGHRSVSWYQQTPGQGLQFLFEYFSETQRNKGNFPGRFSGRQFSNSRSEMNVSTLELGDSALYLCASSLAFNYGYTFGSGTRLTVV.

The chain uses TRBV21-1 and TRBJ1-5; TRBD1 reflects the table's D call only, with no check against the DNA. TRBV21-1 has pseudogene status. The CDR3 consists of 20 residues. The chain's CDR3 is CASSTIGTAAAVWGNQPQHF. The CDR3 DNA reads as TGTGCCAGCAGCACGATAGGGACAGCGGCGGCGGTTTGGGGCAATCAGCCCCAGCATTTT.

The chain combines TRBV7-8 with TRBJ2-5, with 10 bases aligning to TRBD2. Gene TRBJ2-7 matches the end of the DNA better, so the J call may be wrong. The CDR3 contains 16 residues. Germline lookup yields CDR1 SGHVS and CDR2 FQNEAQ. The CDR3 bases are TGTGCCAGCAGCATCTGGCTAGCGGGGGCCTCCTACGAGCAGTACTTC. This sequence encodes CASSIWLAGASYEQYF.

This sequence joins TRBV27 and TRBJ1-1; perhaps TRBD1 as D (6 bases). The CDR3 sequence is 16 residues long. V was shortened by 3 bases and J by 5 bases, with 19 bases between the two germline ends. CDR1 and CDR2 (germline): MNHEY, SMNVEV (reference sequence). This CDR3 reads CASSLGGGRDWTEAFF. The CDR3, as DNA: TGTGCCAGCAGTTTGGGGGGGGGCAGGGATTGGACTGAAGCTTTCTTT.

CDR3 amino acids: CASSLRPSGVYNEQFF. CDR3 sequence (DNA): TGTGCCAGCAGCTTGAGGCCTAGCGGGGTATACAATGAGCAGTTCTTC. The chain employs TRBV5-6 and TRBJ2-1; TRBD2 agrees at 9 bases. This CDR3 has 16 amino acids. Germline CDR1 reads SGHDT; CDR2 reads YYEEEE. The junction had 6 bases not matched to a gene; V was cut back by 1 base and J by 4 bases.

CDR3 loop: CASSKGMNTEAFF. The CDR3 nucleotides are TGTGCCAGCTCGAAGGGGATGAACACTGAAGCTTTCTTT. The chain joins TRBV18 to TRBJ1-1; D is perhaps TRBD1 (5 bases). Germline CDR1 is KGHSH and CDR2 is LQKENI. This CDR3 is built from 13 residues. Trimming stripped 6 bases from V and 0 bases from J, with 8 bases between.

This clone was seen a single time. This chain uses TRBV19 with TRBJ1-5, with 8 bases identical to TRBD1. This CDR3 has 13 residues. J lost 5 bases, V lost 6 bases, and 3 bases had no gene match. The germline V gene has CDR1 LNHDA and CDR2 SQIVND (reference sequence). CDR3 loop: CASSGTGDQPQHF. CDR3 nucleotides: TGTGCCAGTAGCGGGACAGGCGATCAGCCCCAGCATTTT.

The rearrangement uses TRBV5-5 and TRBJ1-6; D is unclear. Germline assignment: CDR1 SGHKS and CDR2 YYEKEE (reference sequence). The germline V and J ends were trimmed by 4 bases and 6 bases, with 14 bases remaining between them. The CDR3 consists of 15 residues. The CDR3 is CASSVSEWANSPLHF. The CDR3 bases are TGTGCCAGCAGCGTTAGCGAGTGGGCTAATTCACCCCTCCACTTT.

The table lists this clone with a count of one. DNA of the CDR3: TGCAGCGTTGAAGAAACAGGTTTCACTGAAGCTTTCTTT. This codes for CSVEETGFTEAFF. The rearrangement joins TRBV29-1 to TRBJ1-1; a weak D match, TRBD1 (5 bases). V dropped 0 bases and J dropped 4 bases, with 9 bases sitting between them. The CDR3 contains 13 residues. Germline lookup yields CDR1 SQVTM and CDR2 ANQGSEA.

The chain combines TRBV18 with TRBJ2-7, with TRBD1 matching 7 bases. The ends lost 3 bases at V and 9 bases at J; junction bases unmatched: 8. The germline gives CDR1 KGHSH, CDR2 LQKENI. The CDR3 has 13 residues. For the CDR3, the DNA is TGTGCCAGCTCACCCTCCCAGGGGGATAGGCAGTACGTC. Amino acids: CASSPSQGDRQYV.

The table lists this clone with a few counts. The V and J genes are TRBV11-3 and TRBJ2-3, with D hard to call. The CDR3 loop spans 14 amino acids. Germline V lookup: CDR1 SGHNT, CDR2 YENEEA. Trimming pared 5 bases from V and 2 bases from J, leaving 11 bases between. CDR3 nucleotide sequence: TGTGCCAGCAGCATCGGAGACGCCACAGATACGCAGTATTTT. Encoded protein: CASSIGDATDTQYF.

The V call is TRBV5-1, the J call TRBJ1-4, with D perhaps matching TRBD1 (6 bases). The length of the CDR3 is 16 residues. Per the germline V gene, CDR1 is SGHRS and CDR2 is YFSETQ. Trimming took 4 bases from V and 7 from J, leaving 20 bases between them. In DNA, the CDR3 is TGCGCCAGCAGCCTGGGCGCCGCGGGGGCAGGTGAAAAACTGTTTTTT. The encoded protein is CASSLGAAGAGEKLFF.

The CDR3, as DNA: TGTGCCAGCAGAAAGGACCTGCGGGGCACTGAAGCTTTCTTT. Translating it yields CASRKDLRGTEAFF. The gene calls are TRBV2 and TRBJ1-1; no definite D call. Trimming removed 6 bases from V and 4 bases from J, with 15 bases in between. CDR1 SNHLY and CDR2 FYNNEI come from the germline V gene. The CDR3 has 14 residues.

This chain joins TRBV9 and TRBJ1-3; 7 bases are shared with TRBD1. Germline CDR1 SGDLS, CDR2 YYNGEE. The CDR3 covers 16 residues. V shed 4 bases, J shed 4 bases, and the junction held 11 bases outside the gene matches. The CDR3 here is CASSLLSQGVGNTIYF. CDR3 coding DNA: TGTGCCAGCAGCCTTCTCTCGCAGGGGGTCGGAAACACCATATATTTT.